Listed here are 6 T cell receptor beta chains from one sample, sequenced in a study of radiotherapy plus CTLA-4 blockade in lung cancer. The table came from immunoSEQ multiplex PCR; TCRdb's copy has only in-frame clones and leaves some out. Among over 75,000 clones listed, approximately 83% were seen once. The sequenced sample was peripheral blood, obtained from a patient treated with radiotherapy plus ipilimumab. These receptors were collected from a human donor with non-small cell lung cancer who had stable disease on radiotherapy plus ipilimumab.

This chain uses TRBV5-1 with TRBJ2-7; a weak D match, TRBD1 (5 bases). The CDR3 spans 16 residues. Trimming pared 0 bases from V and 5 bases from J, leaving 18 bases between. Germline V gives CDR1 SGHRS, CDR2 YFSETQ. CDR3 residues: CASSLAVGLNRNEQYF. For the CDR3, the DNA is TGCGCCAGCAGCTTGGCGGTAGGGTTAAACAGGAACGAGCAGTACTTC.

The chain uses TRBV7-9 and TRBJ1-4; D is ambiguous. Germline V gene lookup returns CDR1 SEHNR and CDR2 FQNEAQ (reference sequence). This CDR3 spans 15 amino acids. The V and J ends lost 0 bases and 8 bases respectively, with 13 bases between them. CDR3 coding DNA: TGTGCCAGCAGCTTAGCGCAAGGCGCCCGGGAAAAACTGTTTTTT. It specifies CASSLAQGAREKLFF.

CDR3 sequence reads: CASSPLQGAQTDTQYF. DNA for the CDR3: TGTGCCAGCTCGCCCCTCCAGGGGGCGCAGACAGATACGCAGTATTTT. The chain combines TRBV18 with TRBJ2-3; 8 bases match TRBD1. V shed 6 bases and J 3 bases; nucleotides not matched to a gene: 11. The CDR3 totals 16 residues. Germline assignment: CDR1 KGHSH and CDR2 LQKENI.

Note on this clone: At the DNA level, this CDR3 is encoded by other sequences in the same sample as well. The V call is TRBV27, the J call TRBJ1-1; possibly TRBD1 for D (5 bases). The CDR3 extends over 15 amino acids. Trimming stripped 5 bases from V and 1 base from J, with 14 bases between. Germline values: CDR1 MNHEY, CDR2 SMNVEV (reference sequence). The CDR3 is CASSRNRLGNTEAFF. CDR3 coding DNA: TGTGCCAGCAGTCGGAACAGGCTTGGGAACACTGAAGCTTTCTTT.

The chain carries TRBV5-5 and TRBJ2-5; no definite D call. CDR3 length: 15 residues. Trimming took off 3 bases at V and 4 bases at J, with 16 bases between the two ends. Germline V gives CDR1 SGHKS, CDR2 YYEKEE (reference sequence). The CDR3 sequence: CASSSDPSLRETQYF. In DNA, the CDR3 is TGTGCCAGCAGCTCGGACCCATCCCTAAGAGAGACCCAGTACTTC. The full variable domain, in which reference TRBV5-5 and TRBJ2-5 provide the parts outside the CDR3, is DAGVTQSPTHLIKTRGQQVTLRCSPISGHKSVSWYQQVLGQGPQFIFQYYEKEERGRGNFPDRFSARQFPNYSSELNVNALLLGDSALYLCASSSDPSLRETQYFGPGTRLLVL.

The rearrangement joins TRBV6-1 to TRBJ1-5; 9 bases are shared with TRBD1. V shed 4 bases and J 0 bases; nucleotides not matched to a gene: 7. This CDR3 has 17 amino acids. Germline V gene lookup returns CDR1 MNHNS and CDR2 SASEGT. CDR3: CASSALDRGPSNQPQHF. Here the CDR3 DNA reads TGTGCCAGCAGTGCGTTGGACAGGGGTCCTAGCAATCAGCCCCAGCATTTT.